The T cell receptor beta chain under discussion was sequenced for a study of shared T cell receptors in the human thymus. The CDR3 is 14 amino acids. V dropped 7 bases and J dropped 7 bases, with 16 bases sitting between them. The germline CDR1 and CDR2 sequences are MNHNS and SASEGT. The repertoire was sequenced with immunoSEQ multiplex PCR; TCRdb's copy has only in-frame clones and lacks some. The sample contains around 730,000 clones, around 85% of which appear only once. The same sample was also studied in work on human thymus T cells. That work contributes: Thymus pieces cut out during corrective heart surgery were the tissue that was used. Among thymic and blood repertoires, usage of V and J genes appeared biased. Overlap was high between thymic repertoires from unrelated individuals, as reported in related research.

The TCR was taken from a girl less than two years old with a congenital heart defect. V gene TRBV6-1 combines with J gene TRBJ1-4; perhaps TRBD1 as D (6 bases). The sequenced sample was thymocytes. This CDR3 reads CASTETGGGEKLFF. CDR3 bases: TGTGCCAGCACCGAGACAGGAGGAGGTGAAAAACTGTTTTTT.